These 28 T cell receptor beta chains came from one sample sequenced in a study of naive and memory T cell subsets. Ligated cDNA underwent four rounds of PCR with nested alpha and beta constant region primers and SP2. From the 5' RACE reads, TCRdb called clonotypes with MiXCR, one entry per CDR3 protein. The sample has roughly 48,000 distinct CDR3 sequences, 4% to 5% seen once. A UMI-containing oligonucleotide was joined by 3' ligation to the TCR cDNA template. These receptors all stem from a female donor in good health.

This clonotype was detected ten times or more. The V call is TRBV6-1, the J call TRBJ2-4; the D gene could be TRBD1 or TRBD2 (5 bases each). Trimming removed 3 bases at V and 0 bases at J, with 9 bases between. Germline values: CDR1 MNHNS, CDR2 SASEGT. The CDR3 length is 15 residues. CDR3 DNA sequence: TGTGCCAGCAGTGATCTGGGGACAGCCAAAAACATTCAGTACTTC. Translating gives CASSDLGTAKNIQYF.

This clonotype was counted a few times. V and J are TRBV5-1 and TRBJ2-7, with a possible D match to TRBD2 (5 bases). CDR3 size: 16 residues. Germline CDR1 SGHRS, CDR2 YFSETQ. Trimming took off 0 bases at V and 5 bases at J, with 18 bases between the two ends. The CDR3 region is CASSLDRGINKDEQYF. For the CDR3, the DNA is TGCGCCAGCAGCTTGGACCGGGGTATCAACAAGGACGAGCAGTACTTC.

This clonotype was counted many times. The chain joins TRBV29-1 to TRBJ2-4, with TRBD1 matching 11 bases. Germline V gene lookup returns CDR1 SQVTM and CDR2 ANQGSEA. The CDR3 spans 15 residues. V was clipped by 8 bases and J by 5 bases; unmatched bases: 11. The CDR3 DNA follows: TGCAGCATAAGGACAGGGGGCGCGGACCAAAACATTCAGTACTTC. Encoded protein: CSIRTGGADQNIQYF.

The table lists this clonotype with many counts. The CDR3 nucleotides read TGCGCCAGCAGCTCCGCGGGACTAGCGGGAGGGGAGACCCAGTACTTC. Amino acids: CASSSAGLAGGETQYF. V usage is TRBV5-1 and J usage is TRBJ2-5; TRBD2 matches at 16 bases. CDR3 length equals 16 residues. Germline loops: CDR1 SGHRS, CDR2 YFSETQ. Trimming cost V 3 bases and J 5 bases; bases outside gene matches: 4. Based on the CDR3 plus reference TRBV5-1 and TRBJ2-5, the full variable domain is KAGVTQTPRYLIKTRGQQVTLSCSPISGHRSVSWYQQTPGQGLQFLFEYFSETQRNKGNFPGRFSGRQFSNSRSEMNVSTLELGDSALYLCASSSAGLAGGETQYFGPGTRLLVL.

There are a few counts of this clonotype. This CDR3 reads CASSFGRGADTQYF. The CDR3 DNA is TGTGCCAGCAGTTTCGGCAGGGGGGCAGATACGCAGTATTTT. This rearrangement joins TRBV27 to TRBJ2-3, with a possible D match to TRBD1 (7 bases). The CDR3 has 14 amino acids. Per germline, CDR1 MNHEY and CDR2 SMNVEV (reference sequence). With 3 bases removed from V and 4 bases from J, the gap between germline ends came to 11 bases.

This clonotype was detected many times. The CDR3 DNA reads as TGTGCCAGCAGCAAAAGGACAGAGGGCCAAGAGACCCAGTACTTC. Residues: CASSKRTEGQETQYF. V is TRBV21-1 and J is TRBJ2-5; the table gives TRBD1 as D, unverified against the DNA. TRBV21-1 counts as a pseudogene. This CDR3 spans 15 amino acids.

CDR3 coding DNA: TGTGCCACCTCCCAGGGACGCCAGCCCCAGCATTTT. Amino acid sequence: CATSQGRQPQHF. The chain has TRBV6-5 and TRBJ1-5, with D possibly TRBD1 on 5 matching bases. Per the germline V gene, CDR1 is MNHEY and CDR2 is SVGAGI. The CDR3 has 12 amino acids. V was pared by 10 bases and J by 7 bases, with 14 bases between.

This clonotype was detected a few times. CDR3 nucleotides: TGTGCCAGCCCGGGGTCACGTGTAAGTGAGCAGTTCTTC. Translation gives CASPGSRVSEQFF. The chain employs TRBV2 and TRBJ2-1, with a tentative D call TRBD2 (5 bases). CDR3 length equals 13 residues. Germline CDR1 and CDR2: SNHLY and FYNNEI. Trimming removed 8 bases at V and 9 bases at J, with 17 bases between.

This clonotype was observed many times. The V and J genes are TRBV20-1 and TRBJ1-5; no clear D gene. This CDR3 region has 14 residues. Germline CDR1 reads DFQATT; CDR2 reads SNEGSKA (reference sequence). Trimming removed 1 base at V and 0 bases at J, with 7 bases between. This chain's CDR3 is CSARAGYSNQPQHF. The CDR3 nucleotides read TGCAGTGCTAGAGCGGGTTATAGCAATCAGCCCCAGCATTTT.

This clonotype was counted many times. The chain carries TRBV6-1 and TRBJ2-5; 7 nucleotides match TRBD2. The CDR3 loop spans 12 amino acids. V trimming: 4 bases; J trimming: 5 bases; junction bases outside the gene matches: 1. Germline values: CDR1 MNHNS, CDR2 SASEGT. The CDR3 here is CASSGAGETQYF. The CDR3 bases are TGTGCCAGCAGTGGAGCGGGGGAGACCCAGTACTTC.

This clonotype showed up many times. The V call is TRBV28, the J call TRBJ1-1; 9 bases fit TRBD1. The CDR3 spans 19 residues. V dropped 1 base and J dropped 2; count of bases not matched to a gene: 14. The V gene's germline CDR1 is MDHEN and CDR2 SYDVKM. The DNA for the CDR3 is TGTGCCAGCAGTTTATTTTCGTGGCGGGACAGGGAGGTTAACACTGAAGCTTTCTTT. This sequence encodes CASSLFSWRDREVNTEAFF.

This clonotype was detected a few times. V and J are TRBV28 and TRBJ2-2, with D uncertain. Germline V CDR1 and CDR2: MDHEN, SYDVKM. V was cut by 0 bases and J by 6 bases, with 2 bases left in between. The CDR3 extends over 12 amino acids. CDR3 region: CASSLWAGELFF. The CDR3 coding sequence is TGTGCCAGCAGTTTATGGGCCGGGGAGCTGTTTTTT.

This chain uses TRBV11-2 with TRBJ2-1; 8 nucleotides line up with TRBD2. Germline CDR1 reads SGHAT; CDR2 reads FQNNGV. V was clipped by 4 bases and J by 6 bases; unmatched bases: 11. The CDR3 runs to 16 residues. CDR3 amino acids: CASSSSSGKVSNEQFF. In nucleotides, the CDR3 is TGTGCCAGCAGCTCGAGTAGCGGGAAAGTTTCCAATGAGCAGTTCTTC.

Many counts were recorded for this clonotype. V gene TRBV29-1 combines with J gene TRBJ2-1; 8 nucleotides line up with TRBD1. There are 13 residues in the CDR3. Trimming took 3 bases from V and 7 from J; bases not matched to a gene: 5. Germline-derived CDR1 and CDR2 are SQVTM and ANQGSEA. CDR3: CSVDRGLGNEQFF. CDR3 sequence (DNA): TGCAGCGTTGACAGGGGGCTTGGGAATGAGCAGTTCTTC.

This clonotype occurred many times. The chain joins TRBV20-1 to TRBJ2-7; no definite D call. Germline CDR1 DFQATT, CDR2 SNEGSKA (reference sequence). The germline V and J ends were trimmed by 2 bases and 3 bases, with 17 bases remaining between them. The CDR3 is 15 amino acids. The CDR3 coding sequence is TGCAGTGCTAGAACCGATGGGCTTGCGGTCTACGAGCAGTACTTC. Its protein is CSARTDGLAVYEQYF.

Remarks on this clonotype: The junction differs from germline at one of its ends, possibly a read error. The V and J genes are TRBV6-1 and TRBJ1-2, with unresolved D. This CDR3 is 14 amino acids long. Germline-derived CDR1 and CDR2 are MNHNS and SASEGT. The CDR3 nucleotides read TGTGCCAGCAGCCCGGACGAGGCTTCCTATGGCCACACCTTC. Translation gives CASSPDEASYGHTF.

There are many counts of this clonotype. V is TRBV6-1 and J is TRBJ2-3; perhaps TRBD1 as D (5 bases). This CDR3 contains 15 residues. The V end lost 6 bases, the J end lost 2 bases, and 15 bases lay between the germline ends. The germline gives CDR1 MNHNS, CDR2 SASEGT. The CDR3 nucleotides read TGTGCCAGCAGCAAAGGACAAACCCACACAGATACGCAGTATTTT. Its protein is CASSKGQTHTDTQYF.

This clonotype was recorded at least ten times. The CDR3 spells CSARSGRSLVPEQYF. The CDR3 region has the DNA TGCAGTGCTAGATCAGGACGCTCTCTCGTGCCCGAGCAGTACTTC. The V gene is TRBV20-1, the J gene TRBJ2-7, with unresolved D. V shed 2 bases and J shed 6 bases, with 20 bases lying between them. The CDR3 covers 15 residues. Germline V gene lookup returns CDR1 DFQATT and CDR2 SNEGSKA (reference sequence).

This clonotype was detected ten times or more. This sequence joins TRBV5-1 and TRBJ2-1, with D perhaps matching TRBD1 (6 bases). Germline V gives CDR1 SGHRS, CDR2 YFSETQ. This CDR3 contains 17 residues. The V end lost 4 bases, the J end lost 6 bases, and 23 bases lay between the germline ends. The CDR3 sequence is CASSPEAGTPAGNEQFF. The CDR3 DNA is TGCGCCAGCAGCCCCGAAGCCGGGACACCGGCGGGCAATGAGCAGTTCTTC.

This clonotype occurred many times. This rearrangement joins TRBV6-5 to TRBJ2-7, with 7 bases fitting TRBD1. CDR1 MNHEY and CDR2 SVGAGI come from the germline V gene. The V segment lost 5 bases and the J segment 7 bases; nucleotides outside the gene matches: 5. This CDR3 comprises 12 residues. The CDR3 DNA reads TGTGCCAGCAGTCCACAGGGGTGGGAGCAGTACTTC. Protein sequence: CASSPQGWEQYF.

This clonotype was seen repeatedly, ten times or more. The rearrangement joins TRBV30 to TRBJ2-1; D remains unclear. The CDR3 spans 15 residues. Germline values: CDR1 GTSNPN, CDR2 SVGIG (reference sequence). V lost 3 bases to trimming and J lost 0 bases, with 12 bases between them. For the CDR3, the DNA is TGTGCCTGGAGAGTGCGGATGTACTCCTACAATGAGCAGTTCTTC. This encodes CAWRVRMYSYNEQFF.

This clonotype is labeled medium-sized. The chain employs TRBV7-3 and TRBJ2-2, with 10 bases aligning to TRBD2. The CDR3 is made up of 15 amino acids. Germline assignment: CDR1 SGHTA and CDR2 FQGTGA. V was clipped by 7 bases and J by 6 bases; unmatched bases: 8. CDR3 coding DNA: TGTGCCAGCACCCCTCTAGCGGGAGTACCCGGGGAGCTGTTTTTT. It codes for CASTPLAGVPGELFF.

The chain recombines TRBV7-2 with TRBJ2-7; TRBD2 might be the D (6 bases). With 5 bases removed from V and 3 bases from J, the gap between germline ends came to 14 bases. The CDR3 sequence is 14 residues long. The germline CDR1 and CDR2 sequences are SGHTA and FQGNSA. CDR3 in DNA: TGTGCCAGCAGCCCAACGGGGAGGCTCTACGAGCAGTACTTC. Encoded protein: CASSPTGRLYEQYF.

CDR3 in amino acids: CASSPSDQETQYF. The CDR3 region has the DNA TGTGCCAGTAGTCCTAGCGACCAAGAGACCCAGTACTTC. The genes are TRBV19 and TRBJ2-5, with D maybe TRBD2 (6 bases). CDR1 and CDR2 from the germline V gene are LNHDA and SQIVND (reference sequence). Trimming took 5 bases from V and 0 from J, leaving 7 bases between them. The CDR3 is made up of 13 amino acids.

This clonotype was seen ten or more times. The chain uses TRBV7-3 and TRBJ1-6; D might be TRBD1 (5 bases). Germline CDR1 reads SGHTA; CDR2 reads FQGTGA. V lost 6 bases and J 10 bases, leaving 19 bases between the germline ends. The CDR3 is made up of 15 amino acids. CDR3 region: CASSTVSGKGSPLHF. DNA for the CDR3: TGTGCCAGCAGTACGGTGTCAGGGAAAGGCTCACCCCTCCACTTT.

This clonotype was observed many times. This chain uses TRBV7-9 with TRBJ2-7, with 8 bases fitting TRBD1. V dropped 3 bases and J dropped 3; count of bases not matched to a gene: 4. Germline V gives CDR1 SEHNR, CDR2 FQNEAQ (reference sequence). This CDR3 is built from 14 residues. The CDR3 spells CASSLGTGIYEQYF. CDR3 sequence (DNA): TGTGCCAGCAGCTTGGGGACAGGTATCTACGAGCAGTACTTC. The full variable domain, rest sourced from reference TRBV7-9 and TRBJ2-7, is DTGVSQNPRHKITKRGQNVTFRCDPISEHNRLYWYRQTLGQGPEFLTYFQNEAQLEKSRLLSDRFSAERPKGSFSTLEIQRTEQGDSAMYLCASSLGTGIYEQYFGPGTRLTVT.

This clonotype was recorded at least ten times. This chain connects TRBV29-1 to TRBJ2-5; 12 nucleotides match TRBD2. Germline V gives CDR1 SQVTM, CDR2 ANQGSEA. The CDR3 extends over 19 amino acids. J gave up 4 bases and V 1 base, and 16 bases lay outside the gene matches. CDR3 in DNA: TGCAGCGTTGAAGTCGGCGAGTGGACTAGCGGGGTCTGGGGAGAGACCCAGTACTTC. Translating it yields CSVEVGEWTSGVWGETQYF.

This clonotype was counted at least ten times. The chain couples TRBV29-1 to TRBJ2-1; the match to TRBD2 covers 8 bases. The V and J ends lost 8 bases and 9 bases, in that order; junction bases with no gene match: 9. The CDR3 covers 12 residues. Germline CDR1 is SQVTM and CDR2 is ANQGSEA. The CDR3 nucleotides read TGCAGCACGCGGGAGGTTGGGGCTGAGCAGTTCTTC. It yields the protein CSTREVGAEQFF.